Listed here is a single T cell receptor (beta chain). Its cognate antigen is unknown. The time point was: week 47, end of study. Vaccination used 300 ug of mutant IDH1 20-mer peptide per dose, with topical imiquimod. The data were obtained in a study of a mutant IDH1 vaccine in newly diagnosed glioma. Background on the study: Mean patient age was about 44 years; around 62% were male and roughly 38% female. Receipt of radiotherapy, temozolomide, or both preceded the study, and most received both. Whole-study results and caveats: Of the patients, less than 95% had vaccine-induced immune responses. Pseudoprogression seemingly bore no relation to changes in top peripheral T cell clonotypes.

V lost 3 bases and J 5 bases, leaving 7 bases between the germline ends. Per germline, CDR1 WNHNN and CDR2 SYGVQD (reference sequence). This CDR3 has 12 amino acids. Data came from immunoSEQ multiplex PCR; TCRdb stores just in-frame clones and leaves some out. The repertoire holds approximately 100,000 clones, roughly nine tenths seen once, with 0.7% to 0.95% in the top ten. This clonotype was obtained from a woman between 45 and 65 years old with glioma. This material consisted of PBMCs, taken from a glioma patient whose treatment included an IDH1 peptide vaccine. The chain is built from TRBV10-1 and TRBJ2-5; D remains unclear. CDR3 in amino acids: CASSDRVETQYF. DNA of the CDR3: TGCGCCAGCAGTGATAGAGTCGAGACCCAGTACTTC.